A single sample is the source of the 18 T cell receptor beta chains below, sequenced in a study of a mutant IDH1 vaccine in newly diagnosed glioma. Assay used: immunoSEQ multiplex PCR; TCRdb lists only in-frame clones, some missing. The table has 50,000 to 65,000 clones, under 85% seen once; the top ten hold approximately 3.2%. Specified time point: week 47, end of study. In the vaccine, a single dose held 300 ug of the mutant IDH1 20-mer peptide, along with topical imiquimod. Their cognate antigens are unknown. Specimen: PBMCs, collected from a glioma patient whose treatment included an IDH1 peptide vaccine. Receptor source: a woman in her forties or fifties with glioma.

The gene calls are TRBV5-4 and TRBJ1-3; TRBD1 is a possible D gene (5 bases). CDR1 and CDR2 from the germline V gene are SGHNT and YYREEE (reference sequence). This CDR3 comprises 15 residues. V lost 0 bases to trimming and J lost 3 bases, with 10 bases between them. The CDR3 nucleotides read TGTGCCAGCAGCTTGGATTCAGGGTATGGAAACACCATATATTTT. Its protein product is CASSLDSGYGNTIYF.

This chain joins TRBV5-1 and TRBJ1-1, with TRBD1 as a possible D gene (5 bases). Germline-derived CDR1 and CDR2 are SGHRS and YFSETQ. The CDR3 sequence is 14 residues long. Trimming pared 1 base from V and 3 bases from J, leaving 10 bases between. This CDR3 is CASSLTGGDTEAFF. In DNA form, the CDR3 reads TGCGCCAGCAGCTTGACCGGGGGGGACACTGAAGCTTTCTTT.

The J gene is TRBJ2-5, the V gene TRBV7-3, with D hard to call. V was shortened by 3 bases and J by 2 bases, with 7 bases between the two germline ends. Looked up from germline, CDR1 is SGHTA and CDR2 is FQGTGA. The CDR3 runs to 13 residues. CDR3 DNA: TGTGCCAGCAGCTTTGCGGTACAAGAGACCCAGTACTTC. Its protein product is CASSFAVQETQYF.

The rearrangement uses TRBV7-2 and TRBJ2-7, with D unresolved. Trimming removed 3 bases from V and 3 bases from J, with 3 bases in between. The CDR3 is made up of 11 amino acids. Germline-derived CDR1 and CDR2 are SGHTA and FQGNSA. The CDR3: CASSFDYEQYF. CDR3 DNA: TGTGCCAGCAGCTTCGACTACGAGCAGTACTTC.

This chain uses TRBV30 with TRBJ1-6; D might be TRBD1 (5 bases). Germline-derived CDR1 and CDR2 are GTSNPN and SVGIG (reference sequence). The CDR3 is 15 amino acids. V lost 2 bases and J lost 7, with 15 bases in between. The CDR3: CAWSRRGSGNSPLHF. DNA for the CDR3: TGTGCCTGGAGTCGGAGGGGATCGGGAAATTCACCCCTCCACTTT.

There are a few counts of this clone. This rearrangement joins TRBV20-1 to TRBJ1-1, with unresolved D. V lost 5 bases to trimming and J lost 9 bases, with 4 bases between them. CDR3 length: 8 amino acids. CDR1 and CDR2 from the germline V gene are DFQATT and SNEGSKA (reference sequence). The CDR3 sequence is CSARKAFF. CDR3 bases: TGCAGTGCTCGAAAAGCTTTCTTT.

V is TRBV6-1 and J is TRBJ1-1; 7 bases map to TRBD1. Trimming at V came to 8 bases and at J to 4 bases, leaving 10 bases not matched to a gene. The CDR3 has 14 residues. Germline V gene data show CDR1 as MNHNS and CDR2 as SASEGT. CDR3 in DNA: TGTGCCAGCTTCGTAAGGACAGGAGGCACTGAAGCTTTCTTT. Protein sequence: CASFVRTGGTEAFF.

This sequence joins TRBV5-1 and TRBJ1-4; no reliable D call. Germline lookup yields CDR1 SGHRS and CDR2 YFSETQ. The length of the CDR3 is 13 residues. V lost 0 bases and J lost 6, with 6 bases in between. CDR3 sequence (DNA): TGCGCCAGCAGCTTGGCTGGGGATGAAAAACTGTTTTTT. The encoded protein is CASSLAGDEKLFF.

The rearrangement joins TRBV9 to TRBJ2-3; D may be TRBD2 (6 bases). The V end was cut by 4 bases, the J end by 0 bases, with 12 bases between. Germline CDR1 SGDLS, CDR2 YYNGEE. The CDR3 sequence is 15 residues long. The CDR3 sequence is CASSPSGSSTDTQYF. The CDR3 nucleotides read TGTGCCAGCAGCCCAAGCGGGTCTAGCACAGATACGCAGTATTTT.

This clone was recorded once. J is TRBJ2-7 and V is TRBV27; no reliable D call. Germline V gene data show CDR1 as MNHEY and CDR2 as SMNVEV (reference sequence). V gave up 5 bases and J gave up 2 bases, with 10 bases separating them. This CDR3 has 13 residues. The chain's CDR3 is CASSVAFTYEQYF. Written as DNA, the CDR3 is TGTGCCAGCAGTGTGGCTTTTACCTACGAGCAGTACTTC.

This clone has only a few counts. The chain joins TRBV29-1 to TRBJ1-2, with 7 bases identical to TRBD1. The CDR3 spans 13 residues. Germline loops: CDR1 SQVTM, CDR2 ANQGSEA. V gave up 4 bases and J gave up 3 bases; unmatched junction bases: 5. CDR3 residues: CSVVSRGDYGYTF. The CDR3 DNA reads as TGCAGCGTTGTGTCCAGGGGGGACTATGGCTACACCTTC. Looking up the rest from reference TRBV29-1 and TRBJ1-2 gives the full variable domain: SAVISQKPSRDICQRGTSLTIQCQVDSQVTMMFWYRQQPGQSLTLIATANQGSEATYESGFVIDKFPISRPNLTFSTLTVSNMSPEDSSIYLCSVVSRGDYGYTFGSGTRLTVV.

The chain joins TRBV6-5 to TRBJ1-1; a possible D gene is TRBD1 (5 bases). The CDR3 totals 14 residues. V lost 7 bases and J 4 bases, leaving 16 bases between the germline ends. Germline CDR1 and CDR2: MNHEY and SVGAGI. The CDR3 coding sequence is TGTGCCAGCACCTTCCGCGGGGGAAGCACTGAAGCTTTCTTT. Protein: CASTFRGGSTEAFF.

The chain recombines TRBV5-4 with TRBJ2-7, with D tentatively TRBD1 (6 bases). The ends were cut back, 1 base at V and 2 bases at J, with 19 bases in the middle. The CDR3 contains 17 residues. Germline CDR1 reads SGHNT; CDR2 reads YYREEE (reference sequence). The CDR3: CASSLNMGSRGAYEQYF. CDR3 nucleotide sequence: TGTGCCAGCAGCTTGAATATGGGTTCCAGGGGTGCCTACGAGCAGTACTTC. The entire variable domain, with the rest obtained from reference TRBV5-4 and TRBJ2-7, is as follows: ETGVTQSPTHLIKTRGQQVTLRCSSQSGHNTVSWYQQALGQGPQFIFQYYREEENGRGNFPPRFSGLQFPNYSSELNVNALELDDSALYLCASSLNMGSRGAYEQYFGPGTRLTVT.

This chain joins TRBV4-3 and TRBJ1-1; D gene unclear. The CDR3 is 13 residues long. Between the trimmed V and J ends, which lost 2 bases and 11 bases, there was a span of 15 bases. From germline, CDR1 is LGHNA and CDR2 YSLEER. Here the CDR3 reads CASSQKKAGWAFF. CDR3 coding DNA: TGCGCCAGCAGCCAAAAAAAGGCCGGGTGGGCTTTCTTT.

This clone was picked up one time. The rearrangement uses TRBV5-1 and TRBJ1-2, with D tentatively TRBD1 (5 bases). The CDR3 runs 12 residues. Germline V gives CDR1 SGHRS, CDR2 YFSETQ. V shed 5 bases and J shed 5 bases, with 10 bases lying between them. CDR3 nucleotide sequence: TGCGCCAGCAGTTCTGACAGTTATGGCTACACCTTC. Encoded protein: CASSSDSYGYTF. Complete variable domain (other parts from reference TRBV5-1 and TRBJ1-2): KAGVTQTPRYLIKTRGQQVTLSCSPISGHRSVSWYQQTPGQGLQFLFEYFSETQRNKGNFPGRFSGRQFSNSRSEMNVSTLELGDSALYLCASSSDSYGYTFGSGTRLTVV.

In its sample, this clone was seen once. This rearrangement joins TRBV6-1 to TRBJ1-1, with 7 positions matching TRBD1. The CDR3 has 13 residues. V lost 1 base and J lost 11; bases outside the gene matches: 7. The germline gives CDR1 MNHNS, CDR2 SASEGT. The CDR3, as DNA: TGTGCCAGCAGTGAAGTCTGGGGACAGTGGGCTTTCTTT. Translating it yields CASSEVWGQWAFF.

This clone was detected once. CDR3 in DNA: TGTGCCAGCAGTCGAAAGCTGAACACTGAAGCTTTCTTT. Translating gives CASSRKLNTEAFF. J is TRBJ1-1 and V is TRBV6-5; no clear D gene. CDR1 and CDR2 from the germline V gene are MNHEY and SVGAGI. The CDR3 loop spans 13 amino acids. V gave up 5 bases and J gave up 0 bases, with 7 bases separating them.

This chain's CDR3 is CASSYLDRTGVAETQYF. The CDR3 DNA sequence: TGTGCCAGCAGTTACCTGGATAGAACAGGGGTTGCGGAGACCCAGTACTTC. This sequence joins TRBV6-7 and TRBJ2-5; 7 bases map to TRBD1. TRBV6-7 carries the ORF label, with uncertain function. With V trimmed by 2 bases and J by 5 bases, 14 bases remained unmatched. This CDR3 region has 17 residues.